These T cell receptor beta chains were read from a single sample in a study of T cell responses to AZD1222 COVID-19 vaccine. The protocol was immunoSEQ multiplex PCR, while the TCRdb copy is restricted to in-frame clones and leaves out a portion. The repertoire consists of around 160,000 clones, with about nine tenths occurring once and the leading ten covering over 13%. Sample: peripheral blood, taken on day 0 of AZD1222 vaccination. The receptors come from an adult in good health. Each CDR3 is given with its conserved first and last residue. D genes are given only for firm matches. Clone sizes are given selectively: once, few, many, or a class where the clone is expanded.

TRBD1 | once | TRBJ1-6 | TRBV5-1 | TGCGCCAGCAGTTATACGCCGGGACAGGGTAATTCACCCCTCCACTTT | CASSYTPGQGNSPLHF
NA | NA | TRBJ1-5 | TRBV6-5 | TGTGCCAGCAGTACAGGTATAAGCAATCAGCCCCAGCATTTT | CASSTGISNQPQHF
NA | NA | TRBJ1-6 | TRBV18 | TGTGCCAGCTCACCACAGGGGGTAGATAAACGAAATTCACCCCTCCACTTT | CASSPQGVDKRNSPLHF
TRBD2 | NA | TRBJ2-1 | TRBV12-3/TRBV12-4 | TGTGCCAGCAGCGGACTAGCCAATGAGCAGTTCTTC | CASSGLANEQFF
NA | NA | TRBJ1-1 | TRBV6-1 | TGTGCCAGCAGTGAAGCCCTACAGGTAACTGAAGCTTTCTTT | CASSEALQVTEAFF
NA | NA | TRBJ2-7 | TRBV7-2 | TGTGCCAGCAGCTCCGCCCTCGGGGGTCCCTCCTACGAGCAGTACTTC | CASSSALGGPSYEQYF
NA | NA | TRBJ1-4 | TRBV28 | TGTGCCAGCAGCCCCGCGGCACAGTTTAATGGGGAAAAACTGTTTTTT | CASSPAAQFNGEKLFF
NA | NA | TRBJ2-5 | TRBV2 | TGTGCCAGCAGTGAAGCGCTTCTGGAGGGAGGGACCCAGTACTTC | CASSEALLEGGTQYF
NA | once | TRBJ2-3 | TRBV7-2 | TGTGCCAGCAGCCCAGGAGTAGCGTCACCCAGCACAGATACGCAGTATTTT | CASSPGVASPSTDTQYF
TRBD1 | NA | TRBJ1-4 | TRBV7-9 | TGTGCCAGCAGCTCTACCCGGGACAGATTTAATGAAAAACTGTTTTTT | CASSSTRDRFNEKLFF
NA | NA | TRBJ2-5 | TRBV19 | TGTGCCAGTAGGGATCCCCAAGAGACCCAGTACTTC | CASRDPQETQYF